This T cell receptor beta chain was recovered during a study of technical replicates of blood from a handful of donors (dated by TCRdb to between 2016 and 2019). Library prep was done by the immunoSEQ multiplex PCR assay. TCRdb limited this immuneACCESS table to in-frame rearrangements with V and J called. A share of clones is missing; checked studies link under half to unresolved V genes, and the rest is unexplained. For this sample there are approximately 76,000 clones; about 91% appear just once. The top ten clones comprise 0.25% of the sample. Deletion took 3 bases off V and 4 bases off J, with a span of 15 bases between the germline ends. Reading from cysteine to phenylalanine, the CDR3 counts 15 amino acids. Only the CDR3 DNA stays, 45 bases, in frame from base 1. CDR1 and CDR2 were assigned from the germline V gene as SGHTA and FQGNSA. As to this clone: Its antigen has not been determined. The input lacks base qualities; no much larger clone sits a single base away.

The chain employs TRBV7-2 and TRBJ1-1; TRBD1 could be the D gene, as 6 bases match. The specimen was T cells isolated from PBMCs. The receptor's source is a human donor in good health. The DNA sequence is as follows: TGTGCCAGCAGCTTTCAGGGGTCCTGGAGCACTGAAGCTTTCTTT. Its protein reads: CASSFQGSWSTEAFF.